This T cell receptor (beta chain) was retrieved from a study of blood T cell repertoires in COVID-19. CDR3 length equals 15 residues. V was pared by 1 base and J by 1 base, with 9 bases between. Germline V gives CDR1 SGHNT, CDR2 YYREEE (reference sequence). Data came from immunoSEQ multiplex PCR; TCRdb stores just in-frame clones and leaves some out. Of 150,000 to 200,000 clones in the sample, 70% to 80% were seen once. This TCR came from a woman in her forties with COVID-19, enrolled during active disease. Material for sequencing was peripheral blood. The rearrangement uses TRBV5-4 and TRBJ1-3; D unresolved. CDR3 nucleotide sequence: TGTGCCAGCAGCTTGTCCCCCGGGTCTGGAAACACCATATATTTT. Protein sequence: CASSLSPGSGNTIYF. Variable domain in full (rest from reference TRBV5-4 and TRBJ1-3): ETGVTQSPTHLIKTRGQQVTLRCSSQSGHNTVSWYQQALGQGPQFIFQYYREEENGRGNFPPRFSGLQFPNYSSELNVNALELDDSALYLCASSLSPGSGNTIYFGEGSWLTVV.